The present T cell receptor beta chain was sequenced within a study of T-cell reconstitution after alpha-beta-depleted transplantation in children (dated by TCRdb to 2016 to 2017). Background for the entire study: T-cell immune reconstitution after TCRalphabeta/CD19-depleted allogeneic hematopoietic cell transplantation in children was quantitatively tracked in the study by means of TCR repertoire profiling.

At least ten counts were recorded for this clonotype. Its antigen specificity is not known. No base-level quality is on record; no much larger clone is a single base apart. The label giving this sample's treatment or condition can be read as: allogeneic hematopoietic cell transplantation with graft depleted of TCRalphabeta T cells and CD19 B cells. The transplant recipients were children given TCRalphabeta/CD19-depleted allogeneic hematopoietic cell grafts. Libraries were prepared through PCR. These reads were obtained on an Illumina HiSeq 2500. Molecular barcoding was employed in the preparation of TCR libraries, with unique molecular identifiers being used to normalize TCRbeta repertoire quantification. TCRdb reprocessed the public reads (quality trimming at Q25 with fastp, clone calling with MiXCR) and kept in-frame beta chains. CDR3 protein sequences are deduplicated, and each keeps its most common genes and DNA. The sample has some 150,000 distinct CDR3 sequences on record, about 9% of them singletons. The ten largest clonotypes hold roughly 20% of the sample.

What the research found in general, with its limitations: The apparently early recovery of alphabetaT-cell counts about two months after transplant reportedly depended on only several hundred rapidly expanded clones that came from non-depleted graft cells. Over subsequent months, a decline in hyperexpanded clone frequencies was noted, and after one year, T-cell counts and TCRbeta diversity were mostly ascribed to newly produced T cells. The high TCRbeta diversity at day 60 in some patients was ascribed to recipient T cells and intrathymic progenitors that had survived conditioning.

The CDR3 sequence holds 12 residues, the cysteine and phenylalanine included. Of the read, only the CDR3 DNA is kept; its 36 bases are in frame from base 1. CDR1 and CDR2, per the germline V gene, are MNHEY and SVGAGI. The V end loses 6 bases and the J end loses 4 bases, and a stretch of 9 bases separates them. This specimen consisted of PBMCs, mostly from graft donor cells, obtained 180 days after TCRalphabeta/CD19-depleted stem cell transplant. The sequence links TRBV6-5 to TRBJ2-5; the D gene lacks a confident call. The receptor was isolated from a female patient under 10 years old who had a stem cell transplant for congenital amegakaryocytic thrombocytopenia, so the T cells may come from the graft donor. The CDR3 protein is CASSRVGETQYF. The nucleotides read TGTGCCAGCAGCCGGGTCGGAGAGACCCAGTACTTC.